This T cell receptor beta chain comes out of a study of PD-1 blockade in classical Hodgkin lymphoma. Study summary: Patients were treated with nivolumab at 3 mg/kg, and this was given intravenously every 2 weeks.

The CDR3 is 18 residues long. The germline gives CDR1 LNHNV, CDR2 YYDKDF (reference sequence). Trimming took 6 bases from V and 3 from J; bases not matched to a gene: 11. Here immunoSEQ multiplex PCR was the method, and the copy in TCRdb shows in-frame clones only, minus some. The table shows approximately 100,000 clones, with more than 80% occurring only once. Specified time point: cycle 4 day 1 (C4D1), after 5 to 7 weeks of nivolumab. All the patients suffered relapse after autologous stem cell transplantation, and brentuximab vedotin exposure differed. Findings and caveats of the study: At baseline, newly diagnosed patients reportedly showed less TCR diversity than healthy donors.

With regard to this clone: Its specificity is unknown.

The TCR was taken from a human donor with classical Hodgkin lymphoma. Sequenced material: peripheral blood mononuclear cells (PBMCs), taken before the fourth cycle of nivolumab. The chain combines TRBV15 with TRBJ2-1; 13 bases are a match to TRBD2. CDR3 DNA sequence: TGTGCCACCAGAATTTTTGTTGGGACTAGCGGGAACTACAATGAGCAGTTCTTC. It specifies CATRIFVGTSGNYNEQFF. Using reference TRBV15 and TRBJ2-1 for the parts outside the CDR3, the full variable domain is DAMVIQNPRYQVTQFGKPVTLSCSQTLNHNVMYWYQQKSSQAPKLLFHYYDKDFNNEADTPDNFQSRRPNTSFCFLDIRSPGLGDTAMYLCATRIFVGTSGNYNEQFFGPGTRLTVL.